This record looks at one T cell receptor beta chain sequence and its context. The PCR employed 60 Vbeta primers together with 13 Jbeta primers. The assay was immunoSEQ multiplex PCR, and TCRdb's table has in-frame clones only and misses some. Of about 200,000 clones listed, around 80% are singletons. The record originates from a study of cytomegalovirus exposure and HLA in healthy donors. V trimming: 5 bases; J trimming: 0 bases; junction bases outside the gene matches: 17. The CDR3 totals 20 residues. The germline gives CDR1 SGHNT, CDR2 YENEEA. The receptor was isolated from a woman in her thirties or forties in good health and CMV-seronegative. This chain links TRBV11-3 with TRBJ1-3; 9 bases are shared with TRBD1. The sequenced sample consisted of PBMCs. The CDR3 region is CASSRRVTGGRLLSGNTIYF. In nucleotides, the CDR3 is TGTGCCAGCAGCCGCCGCGTGACAGGGGGAAGACTCCTCTCTGGAAACACCATATATTTT.